This T cell receptor beta chain was captured by sequencing in a study of shared clonotypes between healthy human individuals. Study summary: The composition of the donors was a couple of women and a few men aged 18 to 49. Per donor, CD8 memory used one plate, CD8 naive used two, CD4 memory used three and CD4 naive used three.

Generated by immunoSEQ multiplex PCR, the TCRdb table keeps only in-frame clones and is missing some. Among a few million clones listed, roughly 93% were seen once. Naive CD8 cells comprised CD45RO-negative, CCR7-positively selected cells, excluding terminally differentiated effector memory CD45RA+ cells. Points from the study as a whole: Researchers found naive subsets generally carried larger estimated richness than memory subsets.

Regarding this clone: Its antigen is not identified. Within the sample, other DNA sequences also encode this same CDR3.

This clonotype originated in a young man in good health. Some clones in this sample may be carry-over from other donors' samples. Material for sequencing was naive CD8+ T cells from PBMCs.

CDR3 nucleotide sequence: TGTGCCAGCAGCCTCAGACTAGCGGGAGAAGAGACCCAGTACTTC. Residues: CASSLRLAGEETQYF. The chain joins TRBV7-9 to TRBJ2-5, with 12 bases matching TRBD2. Germline trimming cut 5 bases from V and 3 bases from J; bases unmatched to any gene: 4. Per germline, CDR1 SEHNR and CDR2 FQNEAQ (reference sequence). There are 15 residues in the CDR3.